The rows below give T cell receptor beta chains drawn from one sample of a study of blood T cell repertoires in COVID-19. The repertoire was sequenced with immunoSEQ multiplex PCR; TCRdb's copy has only in-frame clones and lacks some. In the table there are fewer than 200,000 clones, 82% of which are singletons. Sequencing was carried out using PBMCs or T cells enriched from blood (not recorded which). These receptors originate from a woman aged 55-75 years with acute COVID-19. Both conserved end residues are part of each CDR3. D genes are given only for firm matches. For some rows the clone size is stated as once, few or many, or as a class when expanded; others skip it.

CDR3aa: CASSVAGTGELFF
CDR3nt: TGTGCCAGCAGTGTAGCAGGGACCGGGGAGCTGTTTTTT
d_gene: -
v_gene: TRBV6-4
j_gene: TRBJ2-2
abundance: -

CDR3aa: CAIHKASGSMNNEQFF
CDR3nt: TGTGCCATCCATAAAGCTAGCGGGAGTATGAACAATGAGCAGTTCTTC
d_gene: TRBD2
v_gene: TRBV5-4
j_gene: TRBJ2-1
abundance: -

CDR3aa: CASQGVEGFEKLFF
CDR3nt: TGTGCCAGCCAAGGGGTGGAGGGGTTTGAAAAACTGTTTTTT
d_gene: -
v_gene: TRBV19
j_gene: TRBJ1-4
abundance: few

CDR3aa: CASSLGGGRADNEQFF
CDR3nt: TGCGCCAGCAGCTTGGGGGGCGGGAGGGCCGACAATGAGCAGTTCTTC
d_gene: TRBD2
v_gene: TRBV5-1
j_gene: TRBJ2-1
abundance: -

CDR3aa: CSALTGLTEAFF
CDR3nt: TGCAGCGCCTTAACAGGGCTGACTGAAGCTTTCTTT
d_gene: -
v_gene: TRBV29-1
j_gene: TRBJ1-1
abundance: -

CDR3aa: CASSPDRPGSGNTIYF
CDR3nt: TGCGCCAGCAGCCCGGACAGGCCTGGCTCTGGAAACACCATATATTTT
d_gene: TRBD1
v_gene: TRBV5-1
j_gene: TRBJ1-3
abundance: -

CDR3aa: CATSTVRQGSGANVLTF
CDR3nt: TGTGCCACCAGTACCGTTCGTCAGGGCAGCGGGGCCAACGTCCTGACTTTC
d_gene: -
v_gene: TRBV24-1
j_gene: TRBJ2-6
abundance: -

CDR3aa: CASSLEIPSGNEQFF
CDR3nt: TGTGCCAGCAGCTTAGAAATCCCTAGCGGGAATGAGCAGTTCTTC
d_gene: TRBD2
v_gene: TRBV7-8
j_gene: TRBJ2-1
abundance: once

CDR3aa: CASSSSVGQPQHF
CDR3nt: TGTGCCAGCAGCTCGTCGGTCGGTCAGCCCCAGCATTTT
d_gene: -
v_gene: TRBV7-8
j_gene: TRBJ1-5
abundance: -

CDR3aa: CAISARDSNQPQHF
CDR3nt: TGTGCCATCAGTGCTCGGGATAGCAATCAGCCCCAGCATTTT
d_gene: -
v_gene: TRBV10-3
j_gene: TRBJ1-5
abundance: -

CDR3aa: CASSPLGSGGYNEQFF
CDR3nt: TGTGCCAGCAGCCCCCTGGGTAGCGGGGGTTACAATGAGCAGTTCTTC
d_gene: TRBD2
v_gene: TRBV14
j_gene: TRBJ2-1
abundance: few

CDR3aa: CASISDRGSGNTIYF
CDR3nt: TGTGCCAGCATATCGGACAGGGGCTCTGGAAACACCATATATTTT
d_gene: TRBD1
v_gene: TRBV27
j_gene: TRBJ1-3
abundance: -

CDR3aa: CASSLVPGGPDTQYF
CDR3nt: TGTGCCAGCAGCTTAGTCCCAGGGGGCCCAGATACGCAGTATTTT
d_gene: TRBD1
v_gene: TRBV7-8
j_gene: TRBJ2-3
abundance: -

CDR3aa: CASSLTGVYTDTQYF
CDR3nt: TGTGCCAGCAGCTTGACCGGGGTTTACACAGATACGCAGTATTTT
d_gene: -
v_gene: TRBV7-9
j_gene: TRBJ2-3
abundance: once

CDR3aa: CASGKQGRSYEQYF
CDR3nt: TGTGCCAGCGGGAAACAGGGGAGGTCCTACGAGCAGTACTTC
d_gene: -
v_gene: TRBV6-5
j_gene: TRBJ2-7
abundance: few

CDR3aa: CASSLDRGTMNTEAFF
CDR3nt: TGTGCCAGCAGCTTGGACAGGGGGACGATGAACACTGAAGCTTTCTTT
d_gene: TRBD1
v_gene: TRBV5-4
j_gene: TRBJ1-1
abundance: once

CDR3aa: CASSLGTSGGYGDTQYF
CDR3nt: TGTGCCAGCAGTCTAGGGACTAGCGGGGGATACGGAGATACGCAGTATTTT
d_gene: TRBD2
v_gene: TRBV28
j_gene: TRBJ2-3
abundance: -

CDR3aa: CASSLAPAKNTEAFF
CDR3nt: TGCGCCAGCAGCTTGGCCCCAGCGAAGAACACTGAAGCTTTCTTT
d_gene: -
v_gene: TRBV5-1
j_gene: TRBJ1-1
abundance: -